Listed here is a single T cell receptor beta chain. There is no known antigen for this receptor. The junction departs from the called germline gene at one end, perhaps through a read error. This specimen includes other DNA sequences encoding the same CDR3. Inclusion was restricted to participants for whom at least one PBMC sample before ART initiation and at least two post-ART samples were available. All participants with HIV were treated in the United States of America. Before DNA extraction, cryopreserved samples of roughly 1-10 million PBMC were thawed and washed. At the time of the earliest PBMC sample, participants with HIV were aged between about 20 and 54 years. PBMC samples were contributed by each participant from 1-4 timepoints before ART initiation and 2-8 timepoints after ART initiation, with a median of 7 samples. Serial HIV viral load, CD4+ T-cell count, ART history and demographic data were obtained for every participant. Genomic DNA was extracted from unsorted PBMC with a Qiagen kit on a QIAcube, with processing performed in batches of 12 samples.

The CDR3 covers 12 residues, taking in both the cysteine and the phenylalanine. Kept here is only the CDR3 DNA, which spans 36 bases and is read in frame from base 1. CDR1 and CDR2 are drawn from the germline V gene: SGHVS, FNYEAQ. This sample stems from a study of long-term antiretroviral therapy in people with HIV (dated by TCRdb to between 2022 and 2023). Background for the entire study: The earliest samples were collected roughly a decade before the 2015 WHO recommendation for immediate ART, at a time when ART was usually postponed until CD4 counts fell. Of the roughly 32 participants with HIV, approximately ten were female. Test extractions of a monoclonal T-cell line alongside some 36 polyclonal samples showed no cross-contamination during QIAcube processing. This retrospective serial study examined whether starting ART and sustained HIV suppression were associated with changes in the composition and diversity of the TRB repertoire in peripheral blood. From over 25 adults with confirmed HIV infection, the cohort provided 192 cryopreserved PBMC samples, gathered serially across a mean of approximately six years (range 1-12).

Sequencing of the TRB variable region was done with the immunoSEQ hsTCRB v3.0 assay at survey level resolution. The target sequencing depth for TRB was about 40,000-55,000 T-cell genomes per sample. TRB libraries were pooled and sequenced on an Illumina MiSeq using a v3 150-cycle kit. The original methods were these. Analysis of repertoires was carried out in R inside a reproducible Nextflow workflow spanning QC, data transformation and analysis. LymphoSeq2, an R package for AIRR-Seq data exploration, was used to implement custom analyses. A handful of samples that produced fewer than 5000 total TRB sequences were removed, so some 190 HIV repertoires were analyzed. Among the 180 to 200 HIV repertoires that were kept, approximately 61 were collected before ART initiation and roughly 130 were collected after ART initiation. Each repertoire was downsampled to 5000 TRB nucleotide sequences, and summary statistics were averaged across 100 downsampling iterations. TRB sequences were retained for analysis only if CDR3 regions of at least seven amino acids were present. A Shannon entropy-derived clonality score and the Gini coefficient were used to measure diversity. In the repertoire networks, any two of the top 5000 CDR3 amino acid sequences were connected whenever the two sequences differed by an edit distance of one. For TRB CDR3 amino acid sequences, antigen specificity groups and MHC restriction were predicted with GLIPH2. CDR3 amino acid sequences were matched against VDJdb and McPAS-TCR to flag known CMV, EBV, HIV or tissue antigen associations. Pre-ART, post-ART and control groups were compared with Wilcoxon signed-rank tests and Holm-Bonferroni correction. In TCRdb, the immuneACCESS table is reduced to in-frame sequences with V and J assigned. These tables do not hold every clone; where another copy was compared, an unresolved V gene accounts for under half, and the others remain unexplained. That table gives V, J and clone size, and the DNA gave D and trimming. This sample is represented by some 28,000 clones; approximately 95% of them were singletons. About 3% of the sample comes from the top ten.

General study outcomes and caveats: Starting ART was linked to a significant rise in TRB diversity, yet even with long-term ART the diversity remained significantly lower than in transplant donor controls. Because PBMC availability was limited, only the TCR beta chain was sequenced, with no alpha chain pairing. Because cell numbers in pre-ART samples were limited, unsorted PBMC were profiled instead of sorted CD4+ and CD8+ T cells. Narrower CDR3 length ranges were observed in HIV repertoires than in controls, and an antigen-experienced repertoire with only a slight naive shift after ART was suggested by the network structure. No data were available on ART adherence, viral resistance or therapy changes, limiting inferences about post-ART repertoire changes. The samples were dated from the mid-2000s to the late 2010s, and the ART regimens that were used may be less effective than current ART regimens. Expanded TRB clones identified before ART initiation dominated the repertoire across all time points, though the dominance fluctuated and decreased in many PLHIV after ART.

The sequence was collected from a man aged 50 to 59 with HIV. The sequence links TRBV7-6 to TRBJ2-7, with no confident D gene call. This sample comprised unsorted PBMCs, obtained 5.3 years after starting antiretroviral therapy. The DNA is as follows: TGTGCTAGCAGCTTAGTGGATGGGGAGCAGTACTTC. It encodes CASSLVDGEQYF.